The 19 T cell receptor beta chains listed next were all sequenced from one sample in a study of cytomegalovirus exposure and HLA in healthy donors. The PCR was carried out with 60 Vbeta primers and 13 Jbeta primers. Assay: immunoSEQ multiplex PCR; the TCRdb copy retains only in-frame clones and omits some. The table has 150,000 to 160,000 clones, less than 85% seen once; the top ten hold around 6.6%. The sequenced material came from PBMCs. Receptors were obtained from a woman aged 45-65 years in good health and CMV-seropositive.

The chain carries TRBV27 and TRBJ2-2; 11 nucleotides agree with TRBD1. Per germline, CDR1 MNHEY and CDR2 SMNVEV (reference sequence). V lost 3 bases and J lost 5; bases outside the gene matches: 2. The CDR3 has 15 residues. The CDR3 nucleotides read TGTGCCAGCAGTTTTAGGGACAGGGGGACCGGGGAGCTGTTTTTT. This sequence encodes CASSFRDRGTGELFF.

The rearrangement links TRBV7-8 to TRBJ1-5, with D perhaps TRBD1 (5 bases). The CDR3 length is 13 residues. In germline, CDR1 is SGHVS, CDR2 FQNEAQ. Deletions cut 8 bases from V and 0 bases from J, with 8 bases between. The CDR3 reads CASGGYSNQPQHF. Written as DNA, the CDR3 is TGTGCCAGCGGGGGGTATAGCAATCAGCCCCAGCATTTT.

The chain employs TRBV5-4 and TRBJ1-2, with D unresolved. V shed 2 bases and J shed 4 bases, with 15 bases lying between them. CDR3 length: 15 residues. CDR1 is SGHNT, CDR2 YYREEE, per germline (reference sequence). CDR3 in amino acids: CASSLFTGNSYGYTF. The CDR3 nucleotides read TGTGCCAGCAGCTTATTCACCGGGAATTCCTATGGCTACACCTTC. Using reference TRBV5-4 and TRBJ1-2 for the parts outside the CDR3, the full variable domain is ETGVTQSPTHLIKTRGQQVTLRCSSQSGHNTVSWYQQALGQGPQFIFQYYREEENGRGNFPPRFSGLQFPNYSSELNVNALELDDSALYLCASSLFTGNSYGYTFGSGTRLTVV.

In this sample, this clone turned up a few times. The CDR3 nucleotides are TGCGCCAGCAGCCAAGATAGGGGGACCTTGCTCCACGAGCAGTACTTC. This translates into CASSQDRGTLLHEQYF. The chain links TRBV4-3 to TRBJ2-7, with D tentatively TRBD1 (6 bases). The V gene's germline CDR1 is LGHNA and CDR2 YSLEER. This CDR3 spans 16 amino acids. The germline V and J ends were trimmed by 0 bases and 5 bases, with 17 bases remaining between them.

V gene TRBV6-1 combines with J gene TRBJ2-7, with TRBD2 as a possible D gene (6 bases). V lost 4 bases, J lost 2 bases, and 12 bases lay in between. CDR1 and CDR2 from the germline V gene are MNHNS and SASEGT. CDR3 length equals 14 residues. The CDR3 loop reads CASSAAGPTYEQYF. The CDR3 coding sequence is TGTGCCAGCAGTGCGGCGGGACCTACCTACGAGCAGTACTTC.

This clone was seen a handful of times. V and J are TRBV18 and TRBJ1-2, with 11 bases lining up with TRBD1. The CDR3 runs 16 residues. J gave up 2 bases and V 3 bases, and 5 bases lay outside the gene matches. Germline-derived CDR1 and CDR2 are KGHSH and LQKENI. DNA of the CDR3: TGTGCCAGCTCACCTAAGGGACAGGGGGACAACTATGGCTACACCTTC. Protein product: CASSPKGQGDNYGYTF. Using reference TRBV18 and TRBJ1-2 for the parts outside the CDR3, the full variable domain is NAGVMQNPRHLVRRRGQEARLRCSPMKGHSHVYWYRQLPEEGLKFMVYLQKENIIDESGMPKERFSAEFPKEGPSILRIQQVVRGDSAAYFCASSPKGQGDNYGYTFGSGTRLTVV.

The chain employs TRBV15 and TRBJ2-7, with no clear D. V shed 3 bases and J shed 2 bases, with 5 bases lying between them. CDR3 length: 12 amino acids. The germline V gene has CDR1 LNHNV and CDR2 YYDKDF (reference sequence). The CDR3 region is CATSRETYEQYF. The CDR3 DNA sequence: TGTGCCACCAGCAGGGAGACCTACGAGCAGTACTTC.

V and J are TRBV9 and TRBJ1-1; maybe TRBD1 (5 bases). Germline assignment: CDR1 SGDLS and CDR2 YYNGEE. This CDR3 is 13 amino acids long. Trimming took 3 bases from V and 0 from J, leaving 6 bases between them. The chain's CDR3 is CASSEGMNTEAFF. The CDR3 nucleotides read TGTGCCAGCAGCGAGGGGATGAACACTGAAGCTTTCTTT.

CDR3 nucleotides: TGTGCCAGCAGCAGAAGGACGGACACCTACGAGCAGTACTTC. Protein sequence: CASSRRTDTYEQYF. The chain couples TRBV5-6 to TRBJ2-7; D possibly corresponds to TRBD1 (5 bases). Trimming pared 4 bases from V and 2 bases from J, leaving 13 bases between. The CDR3 consists of 14 residues. Germline V gene sequence: CDR1 SGHDT, CDR2 YYEEEE.

The chain recombines TRBV11-2 with TRBJ2-7, with TRBD2 matching 9 bases. The CDR3 totals 15 residues. The germline CDR1 and CDR2 sequences are SGHAT and FQNNGV. Trimming at V came to 4 bases and at J to 3 bases, leaving 7 bases not matched to a gene. CDR3: CASSWSGGLDYEQYF. The CDR3 region has the DNA TGTGCCAGCAGCTGGAGCGGGGGGTTAGACTACGAGCAGTACTTC.

The chain uses TRBV21-1 and TRBJ2-1; no check of the table's D call, TRBD1, against the DNA was made. TRBV21-1 is flagged as a pseudogene. The CDR3 has 18 residues. This CDR3 is CASSKVGSTGQGTNEQFF. The CDR3 bases are TGTGCCAGCAGCAAAGTTGGGTCTACGGGACAGGGTACGAATGAGCAGTTCTTC.

The chain joins TRBV2 to TRBJ1-1; D not certain. Trimming removed 7 bases from V and 7 bases from J, with 16 bases in between. This CDR3 has 13 residues. Germline V gene data show CDR1 as SNHLY and CDR2 as FYNNEI. For the CDR3, the DNA is TGTGCCAGCATGTACACCTCCGCCGTTGAAGCTTTCTTT. Protein sequence: CASMYTSAVEAFF.

The chain combines TRBV10-2 with TRBJ1-6; 9 bases fit TRBD1. CDR1 and CDR2 (germline): WSHSY, SAAADI. The CDR3 sequence is 17 residues long. The V gene end was trimmed by 1 base and the J gene end by 5 bases; junction bases not matched to a gene: 6. CDR3 region: CASSELMTGGNNSPLHF. CDR3 coding DNA: TGCGCCAGCAGTGAGTTGATGACAGGGGGAAATAATTCACCCCTCCACTTT.

The chain recombines TRBV2 with TRBJ1-5; possible D gene TRBD1, 6 bases. The CDR3 is made up of 13 amino acids. CDR1 and CDR2 (germline): SNHLY, FYNNEI. The V gene lost 7 bases and the J gene lost 2 bases, with 9 bases spanning the gap. Written as DNA, the CDR3 is TGTGCCAGCACTAAGGGGGGCAATCAGCCCCAGCATTTT. It specifies CASTKGGNQPQHF.

V usage is TRBV7-9 and J usage is TRBJ1-2; TRBD1 aligns across 8 bases. With V trimmed by 3 bases and J by 7 bases, 10 bases remained unmatched. The CDR3 length is 15 residues. Per germline, CDR1 SEHNR and CDR2 FQNEAQ (reference sequence). The CDR3 protein is CASSFLDREVGGYTF. CDR3 DNA sequence: TGTGCCAGCAGCTTCCTGGACAGGGAGGTGGGTGGCTACACCTTC.

This chain joins TRBV6-5 and TRBJ2-7; 8 nucleotides align to TRBD1. Germline V gene sequence: CDR1 MNHEY, CDR2 SVGAGI. The CDR3 spans 15 residues. The junction had 10 bases not matched to a gene; V was cut back by 6 bases and J by 3 bases. The CDR3: CASSQDRGISYEQYF. The DNA for the CDR3 is TGTGCCAGCAGCCAAGACAGGGGTATAAGCTACGAGCAGTACTTC.

V gene TRBV7-2 combines with J gene TRBJ1-2; D is ambiguous. The CDR3 length is 14 residues. The germline V gene encodes CDR1 SGHTA and CDR2 FQGNSA. V was trimmed by 1 base and J by 4 bases, leaving 10 bases between them. The CDR3 DNA reads as TGTGCCAGCAGCTTAGGGGTGACTCTCTATGGCTACACCTTC. It translates to CASSLGVTLYGYTF.

This clone was seen only a few times. Its ends do not fully match the called genes, so a read error is possible. DNA of the CDR3: TGTTCCAGCAGCTTACTCCTCACAGATACGCAGTATTTT. It codes for CSSSLLLTDTQYF. V is TRBV7-9 and J is TRBJ2-3; D not certain. The germline CDR1 and CDR2 sequences are SEHNR and FQNEAQ (reference sequence). This CDR3 contains 13 residues.

The V gene is TRBV5-4, the J gene TRBJ2-7; possibly TRBD2 for D (6 bases). The V end lost 3 bases, the J end lost 4 bases, and 20 bases lay between the germline ends. Germline V gene data show CDR1 as SGHNT and CDR2 as YYREEE (reference sequence). The CDR3 is 16 residues long. The DNA for the CDR3 is TGTGCCAGCAGCTCGGGCGGGATTAGCCCCTCTTACGAGCAGTACTTC. Its translation: CASSSGGISPSYEQYF.